This paragraph reports one TCR beta chain. The antigen is not known. This sample was included in a study of vaccination and CD4 T cells after COVID-19. About the research overall: Samples after vaccination came a median approximately 70 days past dose two, ranging 14 to 241.

Treatment reported: 10-day PBMC culture with coronavirus spike peptide pools or control peptides (ViraFEST assay). Culture of approximately 2.1 million PBMCs per well took place with about 9 IU/ml IL-2 and approximately 11 ug/ml peptide pools. The Oncomine TCR Beta short-read assay was what sequenced the DNA obtained from cultured CD4+ T cells. DNA came from CD4+ T cells after culture. TCRdb reanalysed the PCR reads using MiXCR and keeps one entry per CDR3 protein. The sample gives approximately 12,000 distinct CDR3 sequences, 25% to 35% of which show up once; almost 35% is in the top ten. Trimming took 6 bases from V and 5 from J; bases not matched to a gene: 14. The germline CDR1 and CDR2 sequences are KGHDR and SFDVKD. There are 17 residues in the CDR3.

The chain uses TRBV24-1 and TRBJ2-3; TRBD2 aligns across 9 bases. This material consisted of CD4+ T cells from blood, cultured in vitro, taken before SARS-CoV-2 vaccination. This receptor was taken from a human donor who received a COVID-19 vaccine. CDR3 coding DNA: TGTGCCACCAGTTACCAACCAGCGGGGGGAGGGCTAGATACGCAGTATTTT. Its translation is CATSYQPAGGGLDTQYF.